The 32 T cell receptor beta chains presented below share a single source sample, sequenced in a study of response to subunit inactivated influenza vaccine. TCRdb reanalysed the RT-PCR reads using MiXCR and keeps one entry per CDR3 protein. This sample yields around 480,000 distinct CDR3 sequences, of which 16% are seen a single time; less than 4% belongs to the top ten. The specimen was CD4+ T cells sorted from PBMCs, collected around 2 years after vaccination. These receptors all stem from a man between 50 and 69 years old who received an inactivated influenza vaccine.

The chain joins TRBV29-1 to TRBJ2-5; D ambiguous. V lost 4 bases and J 2 bases, leaving 11 bases between the germline ends. This CDR3 is 13 amino acids long. The germline CDR1 and CDR2 sequences are SQVTM and ANQGSEA. The CDR3 DNA follows: TGCAGCGTTGCGCTTCGGCCGCAAGAGACCCAGTACTTC. Translating gives CSVALRPQETQYF.

The gene calls are TRBV2 and TRBJ2-5; 8 nucleotides line up with TRBD1. CDR3 size: 13 residues. Germline-derived CDR1 and CDR2 are SNHLY and FYNNEI. V was clipped by 5 bases and J by 5 bases; unmatched bases: 4. The CDR3 is CASSSDRVETQYF. CDR3 nucleotide sequence: TGTGCCAGCAGTTCGGACAGGGTGGAGACCCAGTACTTC. Drawing the rest from reference TRBV2 and TRBJ2-5, the complete variable domain is EPEVTQTPSHQVTQMGQEVILRCVPISNHLYFYWYRQILGQKVEFLVSFYNNEISEKSEIFDDQFSVERPDGSNFTLKIRSTKLEDSAMYFCASSSDRVETQYFGPGTRLLVL.

The V call is TRBV12-3 or TRBV12-4, the J call TRBJ2-7; D remains unclear. V lost 0 bases and J lost 4, with 10 bases in between. CDR3 size: 14 residues. For the CDR3, the DNA is TGTGCCAGCAGTTTAGCCAAAAGACGGTACGAGCAGTACTTC. It is translated as CASSLAKRRYEQYF.

This clonotype was seen more than once but under ten times. The gene calls are TRBV20-1 and TRBJ2-5, with D tentatively TRBD1 (5 bases). The V gene's germline CDR1 is DFQATT and CDR2 SNEGSKA (reference sequence). Trimming pared 1 base from V and 5 bases from J, leaving 17 bases between. This CDR3 has 15 residues. The DNA for the CDR3 is TGCAGTGCTAGAGGACAGAACCACATGGGGGAGACCCAGTACTTC. Its translation: CSARGQNHMGETQYF.

This clonotype was found a few times. The chain is built from TRBV4-2 and TRBJ2-5; a possible D gene is TRBD2 (6 bases). Between the trimmed V and J ends, which lost 0 bases and 5 bases, there was a span of 13 bases. This CDR3 contains 15 residues. Germline CDR1 reads LGHNA; CDR2 reads YNFKEQ. CDR3 in amino acids: CASSQEVRAGETQYF. The CDR3, as DNA: TGTGCCAGCAGCCAAGAAGTCCGTGCGGGGGAGACCCAGTACTTC.

In this sample, this clonotype turned up a few times. The chain carries TRBV15 and TRBJ2-4; D possibly corresponds to TRBD2 (7 bases). Trimming took 0 bases from V and 10 from J, leaving 13 bases between them. This CDR3 region has 14 residues. In germline, CDR1 is LNHNV, CDR2 YYDKDF (reference sequence). CDR3 sequence: CATSRDGGLGIQYF. Here the CDR3 DNA reads TGTGCCACCAGCAGAGACGGGGGGCTAGGAATTCAGTACTTC.

This clonotype was counted between two and nine times. A read error may account for a junction end that differs from germline. The chain uses TRBV28 and TRBJ2-1; the match to TRBD1 covers 7 bases. The CDR3 is 14 residues long. Germline lookup yields CDR1 MDHEN and CDR2 SYDVKM. For the CDR3, the DNA is TGTGCCAGCAGTTATCCAGGGGGTGGGCATCATTCGCTCTTC. Residues: CASSYPGGGHHSLF. Supplemented by reference TRBV28 and TRBJ2-1, the full variable domain reads DVKVTQSSRYLVKRTGEKVFLECVQDMDHENMFWYRQDPGLGLRLIYFSYDVKMKEKGDIPEGYSVSREKKERFSLILESASTNQTSMYLCASSYPGGGHHSLFGPGTRLTVL.

The gene calls are TRBV10-3 and TRBJ2-3; a possible D gene is TRBD1 (6 bases). The ends were cut back, 2 bases at V and 6 bases at J, with 12 bases in the middle. The germline V gene has CDR1 ENHRY and CDR2 SYGVKD. This CDR3 has 14 residues. Here the CDR3 DNA reads TGTGCCATCAGTGAGAGGGGGACGACGGATACGCAGTATTTT. This codes for CAISERGTTDTQYF.

This clonotype came up a few times. One end of the junction varies from germline; a read error may be responsible. Here the CDR3 reads CASSLTDRGEQFF. In DNA form, the CDR3 reads TGTGCTAGCAGCTTAACGGACAGGGGAGAGCAGTTCTTC. The chain has TRBV7-7 and TRBJ2-1; TRBD1 matches at 9 bases. The CDR3 spans 13 residues. The V gene's germline CDR1 is SSHAT and CDR2 FNYEAQ (reference sequence).

This clonotype has a handful of counts. The genes are TRBV24-1 and TRBJ2-3; 9 nucleotides agree with TRBD1. The J segment lost 4 bases and the V segment lost 4 bases, leaving 14 bases of the junction unmatched. The CDR3 sequence is 18 residues long. Looked up from germline, CDR1 is KGHDR and CDR2 is SFDVKD. CDR3 coding DNA: TGTGCCACCAGTGACCCCGGTAGGACAGGGGTTAATTCAGATACGCAGTATTTT. Residues: CATSDPGRTGVNSDTQYF.

This clonotype was seen repeatedly, ten times or more. The rearrangement uses TRBV11-2 and TRBJ2-1; D gene unclear. In germline, CDR1 is SGHAT, CDR2 FQNNGV. The CDR3 consists of 17 residues. V was shortened by 3 bases and J by 4 bases, with 19 bases between the two germline ends. CDR3 coding DNA: TGTGCCAGCAGCTTCCTGACCGATGCTGGCGCATACAATGAGCAGTTCTTC. Protein sequence: CASSFLTDAGAYNEQFF.

J is TRBJ1-4 and V is TRBV3-1; D is uncertain. V dropped 0 bases and J dropped 8 bases, with 7 bases sitting between them. Germline V CDR1 and CDR2: LGHDT, YNNKEL (reference sequence). The CDR3 runs to 13 residues. CDR3 in amino acids: CASSQEWTEKLFF. The DNA for the CDR3 is TGTGCCAGCAGCCAAGAGTGGACCGAAAAACTGTTTTTT.

The sample holds a few counts of this clonotype. This chain joins TRBV6-5 and TRBJ2-6, with D possibly matching TRBD1 (6 bases). CDR1 is MNHEY and CDR2 is SVGAGI in the germline V gene. This CDR3 is 16 amino acids long. V was cut by 2 bases and J by 0 bases, with 8 bases left in between. Here the CDR3 DNA reads TGTGCCAGCAGTTACCGGACAGCCTCTGGGGCCAACGTCCTGACTTTC. Protein product: CASSYRTASGANVLTF.

This clonotype was recorded at least ten times. The chain recombines TRBV24-1 with TRBJ2-4, with 9 bases aligning to TRBD1. V lost 2 bases to trimming and J lost 3 bases; unmatched junction nucleotides: 7. CDR1 is KGHDR, CDR2 SFDVKD, per germline. The CDR3 sequence is 17 residues long. CDR3 residues: CATSDSRTGVGKNIQYF. CDR3 coding DNA: TGTGCCACCAGTGATTCCAGGACAGGGGTTGGCAAAAACATTCAGTACTTC.

This clonotype came up a few times. The chain has TRBV20-1 and TRBJ2-1; possible D gene TRBD1, 6 bases. Germline V gives CDR1 DFQATT, CDR2 SNEGSKA (reference sequence). Between the trimmed V and J ends, which lost 5 bases and 7 bases, there was a span of 9 bases. The length of the CDR3 is 11 residues. The CDR3 here is CSARRGNEQFF. The CDR3 nucleotides are TGCAGTGCTCGCAGGGGAAATGAGCAGTTCTTC.

This chain links TRBV3-1 with TRBJ2-3, with no clear D. Germline V CDR1 and CDR2: LGHDT, YNNKEL (reference sequence). The CDR3 runs to 13 residues. V was trimmed by 4 bases and J by 1 base, leaving 6 bases between them. This CDR3 is CASSRMGTDTQYF. For the CDR3, the DNA is TGTGCCAGCAGCCGAATGGGCACAGATACGCAGTATTTT.

This clonotype has just a few counts. This chain connects TRBV6-6 to TRBJ2-7; D unresolved. V gave up 5 bases and J gave up 6 bases, with 11 bases separating them. Germline V gene sequence: CDR1 MNHNY, CDR2 SVGAGI (reference sequence). This CDR3 has 12 residues. The CDR3 is CASSSTRTEQYF. In DNA form, the CDR3 reads TGTGCCAGCAGTAGCACAAGGACCGAGCAGTACTTC.

The chain uses TRBV9 and TRBJ2-3; 7 positions match TRBD2. Germline assignment: CDR1 SGDLS and CDR2 YYNGEE. The V gene end was trimmed by 4 bases and the J gene end by 6 bases; junction bases not matched to a gene: 20. The CDR3 length is 18 residues. CDR3 sequence: CASSPRAPRAGGGDTQYF. CDR3 DNA sequence: TGTGCCAGCAGCCCTCGGGCGCCCCGGGCCGGGGGAGGGGATACGCAGTATTTT.

This clonotype was seen a handful of times. The CDR3 coding sequence is TGTGCCAGCAGCTTGGGGGACAGAACCCAAGAGACCCAGTACTTC. This codes for CASSLGDRTQETQYF. V gene TRBV7-9 combines with J gene TRBJ2-5, with 7 bases identical to TRBD1. CDR1 and CDR2 (germline): SEHNR, FQNEAQ (reference sequence). The J segment lost 1 base and the V segment lost 3 bases, leaving 5 bases of the junction unmatched. The CDR3 length is 15 residues.

The J gene is TRBJ2-7, the V gene TRBV20-1, with TRBD2 matching 10 bases. After removal of 4 bases from V and 1 base from J, the junction contained 16 bases not matched to a gene. This CDR3 spans 18 amino acids. Germline V gene data show CDR1 as DFQATT and CDR2 as SNEGSKA (reference sequence). CDR3 sequence reads: CSATGGSGRTPVSYEQYF. As DNA, the CDR3 is TGCAGTGCTACGGGGGGTAGCGGGAGGACCCCTGTTTCCTACGAGCAGTACTTC.

The table lists this clonotype with many counts. This rearrangement joins TRBV6-4 to TRBJ1-2, with D perhaps matching TRBD1 (5 bases). The germline CDR1 and CDR2 sequences are MRHNA and SNTAGT. With 7 bases removed from V and 4 bases from J, the gap between germline ends came to 16 bases. The CDR3 runs to 14 residues. The DNA of the CDR3 is TGTGCCAGCACCCCCGAGGCAGGGAGCTATGGCTACACCTTC. It encodes CASTPEAGSYGYTF.

This rearrangement joins TRBV3-1 to TRBJ1-3; D unclear. Germline V gene data show CDR1 as LGHDT and CDR2 as YNNKEL (reference sequence). The CDR3 consists of 15 residues. V was shortened by 0 bases and J by 1 base, with 7 bases between the two germline ends. The CDR3 DNA is TGTGCCAGCAGCCAAGAACGCCAGTCTGGAAACACCATATATTTT. This translates into CASSQERQSGNTIYF. Full variable domain (missing parts from reference TRBV3-1 and TRBJ1-3): DTAVSQTPKYLVTQMGNDKSIKCEQNLGHDTMYWYKQDSKKFLKIMFSYNNKELIINETVPNRFSPKSPDKAHLNLHINSLELGDSAVYFCASSQERQSGNTIYFGEGSWLTVV.

In its sample, this clonotype was seen a few times. J is TRBJ2-3 and V is TRBV29-1; 10 bases align to TRBD2. Germline-derived CDR1 and CDR2 are SQVTM and ANQGSEA. This CDR3 has 17 amino acids. J gave up 3 bases and V 5 bases, and 14 bases lay outside the gene matches. CDR3 residues: CSVLASGRKGRTDTQYF. The CDR3 coding sequence is TGCAGCGTTCTGGCTAGCGGGAGAAAGGGAAGGACAGATACGCAGTATTTT.

This clonotype was recorded a few times. This sequence joins TRBV7-2 and TRBJ2-2; a weak D match, TRBD1 (5 bases). Between the trimmed V and J ends, which lost 7 bases and 5 bases, there was a span of 11 bases. This CDR3 comprises 13 residues. From germline, CDR1 is SGHTA and CDR2 FQGNSA. The CDR3 sequence: CASTNDRTGELFF. The CDR3 coding sequence is TGTGCCAGCACTAATGACAGAACCGGGGAGCTGTTTTTT.

This chain joins TRBV6-2 or TRBV6-3 and TRBJ2-3; a weak D match, TRBD2 (5 bases). This CDR3 is built from 16 residues. Trimming stripped 6 bases from V and 8 bases from J, with 24 bases between. Looked up from germline, CDR1 is MNHEY and CDR2 is SVGEGT. CDR3 DNA sequence: TGTGCCAGCAGACATAACCTTTTACTAGAAGGTGTTACGCAGTATTTT. It specifies CASRHNLLLEGVTQYF.

In this sample, this clonotype turned up many times. In DNA form, the CDR3 reads TGTGCCAGCTCACCAGAAATGTCAGATACGCAGTATTTT. It specifies CASSPEMSDTQYF. The chain employs TRBV18 and TRBJ2-3; D is ambiguous. Trimming removed 2 bases at V and 4 bases at J, with 7 bases between. The germline V gene encodes CDR1 KGHSH and CDR2 LQKENI. This CDR3 spans 13 amino acids.

This clonotype showed up just a few times. CDR3 in amino acids: CASSYSSRSGKLFF. In DNA, the CDR3 is TGTGCCAGCAGTTACTCGTCGCGATCGGGAAAACTGTTTTTT. This chain links TRBV6-5 with TRBJ1-4; D unclear. The CDR3 runs to 14 residues. Per germline, CDR1 MNHEY and CDR2 SVGAGI. Trimming stripped 0 bases from V and 10 bases from J, with 12 bases between.

Comment on this clonotype: Without the conserved terminal phenylalanine or tryptophan, this CDR3 likely stems from a read error. The DNA is omitted, as the CDR3 cannot be located on it reliably, and the CDR3 follows TCRdb's listing. The chain is built from TRBV3-1 and TRBJ2-7; the table assigns TRBD1, which was not confirmed against the DNA. The CDR3 spans 12 amino acids, including both terminal residues. CDR1 is LGHDT, CDR2 YNNKEL, per germline (reference sequence). This CDR3 is CASSTTGGDFQI.

This clonotype has a handful of counts. Here the CDR3 DNA reads TGCAGTGCTAGAGATAGGCGGGGGGGCCATGATGAGCAGTTCTTC. Its protein is CSARDRRGGHDEQFF. The chain combines TRBV20-1 with TRBJ2-1, with 9 bases aligning to TRBD2. Germline CDR1 DFQATT, CDR2 SNEGSKA (reference sequence). The CDR3 has 15 residues. V dropped 0 bases and J dropped 8; count of bases not matched to a gene: 8.

The table lists this clonotype with many counts. This chain uses TRBV6-1 with TRBJ1-3; 9 nucleotides align to TRBD1. V shed 6 bases and J 0 bases; nucleotides not matched to a gene: 6. This CDR3 has 16 amino acids. Germline lookup yields CDR1 MNHNS and CDR2 SASEGT. CDR3: CASSRTGGFSGNTIYF. DNA for the CDR3: TGTGCCAGCAGCCGTACAGGGGGCTTCTCTGGAAACACCATATATTTT.

This chain connects TRBV12-3 or TRBV12-4 to TRBJ2-7, with TRBD1 matching over 11 bases. This CDR3 is 16 amino acids long. J gave up 3 bases and V 6 bases, and 10 bases lay outside the gene matches. The CDR3 sequence: CASRHTGTGGSYEQYF. The CDR3 DNA reads TGTGCCAGCAGACATACCGGGACAGGGGGTAGCTACGAGCAGTACTTC.

This clonotype was observed a handful of times. This chain joins TRBV4-2 and TRBJ2-2; 7 positions agree with TRBD2. The V and J ends lost 0 bases and 4 bases, in that order; junction bases with no gene match: 8. The CDR3 sequence is 17 residues long. Germline CDR1 reads LGHNA; CDR2 reads YNFKEQ. Here the CDR3 reads CASSQEGSGGITGELFF. As DNA, the CDR3 is TGTGCCAGCAGCCAAGAAGGCTCGGGGGGAATCACCGGGGAGCTGTTTTTT.